The 13 T cell receptor beta chains given below trace back to one sample, sequenced in a study of CD8+ T cells in alopecia areata. Specified treatment: oral pan-JAK inhibitor, 5-10 mg twice daily. Investigators isolated RNA and reverse transcribed it into cDNA to act as the sequencing template. TCRdb's copy holds only in-frame clones and misses some; the assay was immunoSEQ multiplex PCR. The top ten hold about 4.2% of the sample, which has 200,000 to 250,000 clones, roughly 64% seen once. Specimen: CD4+ T cells sorted from blood, collected at week 4, from a patient treated with tofacitinib. The receptors derive from a human donor with alopecia areata.

This chain uses TRBV7-2 with TRBJ2-5; 10 nucleotides align to TRBD1. The CDR3 is 14 residues long. Germline V lookup: CDR1 SGHTA, CDR2 FQGNSA. The V segment lost 5 bases and the J segment 5 bases; nucleotides outside the gene matches: 5. CDR3 bases: TGTGCCAGCAGCCCAGACAGGGGGCCGGAGACCCAGTACTTC. It specifies CASSPDRGPETQYF.

The chain combines TRBV6-1 with TRBJ1-5; 10 bases fit TRBD1. Germline V gene lookup returns CDR1 MNHNS and CDR2 SASEGT. J gave up 7 bases and V 1 base, and 4 bases lay outside the gene matches. This CDR3 is 15 amino acids long. For the CDR3, the DNA is TGTGCCAGCAGTGAAGTTGGGACAGGGGCCCAGCCCCAGCATTTT. Encoded protein: CASSEVGTGAQPQHF.

The chain combines TRBV6-5 with TRBJ2-5; D gene uncertain. Looked up from germline, CDR1 is MNHEY and CDR2 is SVGAGI. V dropped 0 bases and J dropped 1 base, with 12 bases sitting between them. The CDR3 runs to 16 residues. The chain's CDR3 is CASSYSVPELQETQYF. The CDR3 DNA reads as TGTGCCAGCAGTTACTCCGTACCAGAGCTCCAAGAGACCCAGTACTTC.

In this sample, this clone turned up a few times. The chain has TRBV29-1 and TRBJ1-2, with 8 bases fitting TRBD1. Germline CDR1 is SQVTM and CDR2 is ANQGSEA. J was trimmed by 4 bases and V by 4 bases; bases with no gene match: 2. CDR3 length: 12 residues. Here the CDR3 DNA reads TGCAGCGTTGGGCAGGGGGCCTATGGCTACACCTTC. As protein: CSVGQGAYGYTF.

The J gene is TRBJ2-3, the V gene TRBV7-2; D is unresolved. CDR1 and CDR2 from the germline V gene are SGHTA and FQGNSA. This CDR3 contains 13 residues. V lost 2 bases and J 5 bases, leaving 8 bases between the germline ends. The chain's CDR3 is CASSLRFGDTQYF. CDR3 in DNA: TGTGCCAGCAGCTTAAGGTTTGGAGATACGCAGTATTTT.

The chain combines TRBV27 with TRBJ1-6, with D possibly matching TRBD1 (5 bases). The CDR3 covers 17 residues. V was clipped by 3 bases and J by 7 bases, with 19 bases between them. CDR1 is MNHEY, CDR2 SMNVEV, per germline (reference sequence). In DNA form, the CDR3 reads TGTGCCAGCAGTTTGGGCGGAAGGGGCCGCCCAAATTCACCCCTCCACTTT. Translation: CASSLGGRGRPNSPLHF.

Only one count was recorded for this clone. The chain combines TRBV6-5 with TRBJ1-6; D gene uncertain. The V end lost 0 bases, the J end lost 5 bases, and 11 bases lay between the germline ends. Germline CDR1 MNHEY, CDR2 SVGAGI. This CDR3 is 16 amino acids long. This chain's CDR3 is CASSYSTQSHNSPLHF. In nucleotides, the CDR3 is TGTGCCAGCAGTTACTCGACCCAGAGCCATAATTCACCCCTCCACTTT.

The chain is built from TRBV30 and TRBJ2-1, with no clear D. The germline V gene encodes CDR1 GTSNPN and CDR2 SVGIG (reference sequence). V lost 4 bases, J lost 1 base, and 2 bases lay in between. The CDR3 is 11 amino acids. Written as DNA, the CDR3 is TGTGCCTGGACTTCCTACAATGAGCAGTTCTTC. Its protein product is CAWTSYNEQFF. Full variable domain (rest looked up from reference TRBV30 and TRBJ2-1): SQTIHQWPATLVQPVGSPLSLECTVEGTSNPNLYWYRQAAGRGLQLLFYSVGIGQISSEVPQNLSASRPQDRQFILSSKKLLLSDSGFYLCAWTSYNEQFFGPGTRLTVL.

This clone appeared a few times. This chain joins TRBV11-2 and TRBJ2-7; D possibly matches TRBD1 or TRBD2 (5 bases each). The CDR3 sequence is 14 residues long. Germline V CDR1 and CDR2: SGHAT, FQNNGV. V lost 5 bases to trimming and J lost 2 bases, with 13 bases between them. The CDR3 DNA reads TGTGCCAGCAGCGGATCTCAGGGACCCTACGAGCAGTACTTC. This encodes CASSGSQGPYEQYF.

Here the CDR3 DNA reads TGTGCCAGCACCCAGACAGGGAGGAGTTCACCCCTCCACTTT. It specifies CASTQTGRSSPLHF. This chain links TRBV27 with TRBJ1-6; 7 bases agree with TRBD1. This CDR3 region has 14 residues. CDR1 is MNHEY and CDR2 is SMNVEV in the germline V gene (reference sequence). V was pared by 7 bases and J by 9 bases, with 9 bases of the junction left unmatched.

This chain uses TRBV4-2 with TRBJ2-6; a weak D match, TRBD1 (5 bases). Germline CDR1 reads LGHNA; CDR2 reads YNFKEQ. This CDR3 has 17 amino acids. Trimming took off 1 base at V and 0 bases at J, with 10 bases between the two ends. CDR3 DNA: TGTGCCAGCAGCCAAGCGGACATTAGCTCTGGGGCCAACGTCCTGACTTTC. Its protein is CASSQADISSGANVLTF.

The chain recombines TRBV6-5 with TRBJ1-2; 7 nucleotides line up with TRBD1. CDR1 and CDR2 from the germline V gene are MNHEY and SVGAGI. The CDR3 is 13 residues long. V trimming: 2 bases; J trimming: 4 bases; junction bases outside the gene matches: 1. The CDR3: CASSYRDSYGYTF. Written as DNA, the CDR3 is TGTGCCAGCAGTTACCGGGACAGCTATGGCTACACCTTC.

Here the CDR3 reads CASRPVWGLGYTF. CDR3 sequence (DNA): TGTGCCAGCAGGCCCGTGTGGGGGCTCGGCTACACCTTC. The rearrangement uses TRBV6-5 and TRBJ1-2, with D tentatively TRBD1 (6 bases). CDR1 is MNHEY, CDR2 SVGAGI, per germline. V lost 6 bases and J lost 8, with 16 bases in between. The CDR3 sequence is 13 residues long.